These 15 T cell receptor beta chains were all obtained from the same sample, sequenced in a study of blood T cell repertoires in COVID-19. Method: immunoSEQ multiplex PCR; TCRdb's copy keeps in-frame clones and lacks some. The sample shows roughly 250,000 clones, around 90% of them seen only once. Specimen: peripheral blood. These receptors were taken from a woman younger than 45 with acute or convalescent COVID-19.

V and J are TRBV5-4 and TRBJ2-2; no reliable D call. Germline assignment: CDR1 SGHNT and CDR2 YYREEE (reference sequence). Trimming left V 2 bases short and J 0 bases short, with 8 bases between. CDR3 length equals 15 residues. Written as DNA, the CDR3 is TGTGCCAGCAGCTTTTTTCGGGCGAACACCGGGGAGCTGTTTTTT. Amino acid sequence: CASSFFRANTGELFF.

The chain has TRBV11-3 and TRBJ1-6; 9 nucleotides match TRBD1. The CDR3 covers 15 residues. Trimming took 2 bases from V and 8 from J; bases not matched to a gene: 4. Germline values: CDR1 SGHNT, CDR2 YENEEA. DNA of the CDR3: TGTGCCAGCAGCTTATCCGGGACAGGGTATTCACCCCTCCACTTT. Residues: CASSLSGTGYSPLHF.

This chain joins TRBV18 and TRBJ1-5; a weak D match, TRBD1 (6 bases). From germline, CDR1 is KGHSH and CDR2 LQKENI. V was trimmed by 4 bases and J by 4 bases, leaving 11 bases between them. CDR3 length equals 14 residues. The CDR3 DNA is TGTGCCAGCTCACTTAGACAGGTTAATCAGCCCCAGCATTTT. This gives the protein CASSLRQVNQPQHF.

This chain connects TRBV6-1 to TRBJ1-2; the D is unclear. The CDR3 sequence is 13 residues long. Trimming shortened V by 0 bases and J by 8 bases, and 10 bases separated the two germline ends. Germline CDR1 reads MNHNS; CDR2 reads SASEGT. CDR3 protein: CASSEARVSGYTF. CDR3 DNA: TGTGCCAGCAGTGAAGCGAGGGTGAGCGGCTACACCTTC.

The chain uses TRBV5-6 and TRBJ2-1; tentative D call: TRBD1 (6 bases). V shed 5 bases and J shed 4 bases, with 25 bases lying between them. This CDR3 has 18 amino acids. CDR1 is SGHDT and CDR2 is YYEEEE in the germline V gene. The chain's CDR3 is CASSLGWPRTGKYNEQFF. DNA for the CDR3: TGTGCCAGCAGTTTAGGCTGGCCGCGTACAGGGAAATACAATGAGCAGTTCTTC.

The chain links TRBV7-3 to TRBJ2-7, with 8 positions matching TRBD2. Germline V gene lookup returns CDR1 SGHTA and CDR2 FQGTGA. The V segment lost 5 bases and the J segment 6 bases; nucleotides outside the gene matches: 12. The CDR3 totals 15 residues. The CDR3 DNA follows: TGTGCCAGCAGCCTAATCGCCGGGACTAGAGGCGAGCAGTACTTC. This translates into CASSLIAGTRGEQYF.

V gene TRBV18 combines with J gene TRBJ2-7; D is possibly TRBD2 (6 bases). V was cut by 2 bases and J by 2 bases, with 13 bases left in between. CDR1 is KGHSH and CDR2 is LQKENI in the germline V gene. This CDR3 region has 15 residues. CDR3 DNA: TGTGCCAGCTCACCAACGAGGGACTCCACCTACGAGCAGTACTTC. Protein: CASSPTRDSTYEQYF.

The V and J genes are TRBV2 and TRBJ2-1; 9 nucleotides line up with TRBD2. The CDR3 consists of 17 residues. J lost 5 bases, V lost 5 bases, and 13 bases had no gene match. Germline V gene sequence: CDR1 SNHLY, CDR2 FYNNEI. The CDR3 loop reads CASSPGISGSGDNEQFF. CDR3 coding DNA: TGTGCCAGCAGTCCCGGAATTAGCGGGAGTGGGGACAATGAGCAGTTCTTC.

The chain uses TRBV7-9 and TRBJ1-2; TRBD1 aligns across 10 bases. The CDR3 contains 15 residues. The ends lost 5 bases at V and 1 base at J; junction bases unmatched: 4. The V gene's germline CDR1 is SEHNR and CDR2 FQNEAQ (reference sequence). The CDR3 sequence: CASSPWDRGNYGYTF. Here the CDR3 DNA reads TGTGCCAGCAGCCCCTGGGACAGGGGTAACTATGGCTACACCTTC.

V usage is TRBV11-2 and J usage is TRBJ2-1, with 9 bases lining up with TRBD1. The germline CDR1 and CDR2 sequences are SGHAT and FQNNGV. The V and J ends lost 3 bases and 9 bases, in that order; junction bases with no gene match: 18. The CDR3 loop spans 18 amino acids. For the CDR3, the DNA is TGTGCCAGCAGCTTTAATACCATCTGGACAGGGGAAAAGGGTGAGCAGTTCTTC. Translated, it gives CASSFNTIWTGEKGEQFF. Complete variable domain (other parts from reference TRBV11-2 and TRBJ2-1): EAGVAQSPRYKIIEKRQSVAFWCNPISGHATLYWYQQILGQGPKLLIQFQNNGVVDDSQLPKDRFSAERLKGVDSTLKIQPAKLEDSAVYLCASSFNTIWTGEKGEQFFGPGTRLTVL.

The CDR3 DNA is TGCGCCAGCAGCTTGGAAGGAGTTAATGAAAAACTGTTTTTT. Protein: CASSLEGVNEKLFF. The gene calls are TRBV5-1 and TRBJ1-4; unclear D gene. Germline CDR1 and CDR2: SGHRS and YFSETQ. CDR3 length: 14 residues. The V gene lost 0 bases and the J gene lost 4 bases, with 7 bases spanning the gap.

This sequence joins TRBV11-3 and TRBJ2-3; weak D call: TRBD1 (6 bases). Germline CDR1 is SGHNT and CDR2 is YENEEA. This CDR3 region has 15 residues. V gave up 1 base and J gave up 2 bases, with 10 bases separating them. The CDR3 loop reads CASSLAGHFTDTQYF. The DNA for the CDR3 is TGTGCCAGCAGCTTAGCGGGACACTTCACAGATACGCAGTATTTT.

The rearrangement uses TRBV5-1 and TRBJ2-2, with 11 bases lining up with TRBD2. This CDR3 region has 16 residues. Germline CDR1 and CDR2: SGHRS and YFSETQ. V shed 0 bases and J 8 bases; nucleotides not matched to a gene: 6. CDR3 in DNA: TGCGCCAGCAGCTTGGAACTAGCGGGAGTGACGGGGGAGCTGTTTTTT. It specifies CASSLELAGVTGELFF.

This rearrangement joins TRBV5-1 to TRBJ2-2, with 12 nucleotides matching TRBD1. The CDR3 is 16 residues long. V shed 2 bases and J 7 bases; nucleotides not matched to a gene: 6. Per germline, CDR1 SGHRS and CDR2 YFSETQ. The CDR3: CASSFRDRGQGGELFF. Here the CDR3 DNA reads TGCGCCAGCAGCTTCCGGGACAGGGGGCAAGGCGGGGAGCTGTTTTTT. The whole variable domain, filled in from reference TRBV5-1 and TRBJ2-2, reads KAGVTQTPRYLIKTRGQQVTLSCSPISGHRSVSWYQQTPGQGLQFLFEYFSETQRNKGNFPGRFSGRQFSNSRSEMNVSTLELGDSALYLCASSFRDRGQGGELFFGEGSRLTVL.

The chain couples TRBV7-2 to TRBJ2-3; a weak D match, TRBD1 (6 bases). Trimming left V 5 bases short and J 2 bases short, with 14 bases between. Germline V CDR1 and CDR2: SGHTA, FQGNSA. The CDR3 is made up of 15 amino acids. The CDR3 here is CASSAQGASTDTQYF. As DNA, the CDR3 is TGTGCCAGCAGCGCACAGGGTGCTTCCACAGATACGCAGTATTTT.